These 5 T cell receptor beta chains were all obtained from the same sample, sequenced in a study of cytotoxic CD8 clonotypes in ibrutinib-treated CLL. Clones were sequenced by immunoSEQ multiplex PCR, and TCRdb holds only the in-frame ones, with some missing. Here the sample spans over 120,000 clones, about four fifths being singletons. Sample: PBMCs, taken after 12 months of ibrutinib treatment. Every receptor here comes from a human donor with chronic lymphocytic leukemia.

This clone has just one count. The chain joins TRBV2 to TRBJ2-2; D is ambiguous. CDR3 size: 16 residues. V shed 5 bases and J shed 0 bases, with 13 bases lying between them. Germline lookup yields CDR1 SNHLY and CDR2 FYNNEI. CDR3 residues: CASSQFVTTNTGELFF. The CDR3 bases are TGTGCCAGCAGTCAGTTTGTAACAACGAACACCGGGGAGCTGTTTTTT.

The J gene is TRBJ2-1, the V gene TRBV15; perhaps TRBD2 as D (6 bases). The CDR3 has 13 amino acids. Looked up from germline, CDR1 is LNHNV and CDR2 is YYDKDF (reference sequence). V was clipped by 0 bases and J by 9 bases, with 9 bases between them. CDR3 in DNA: TGTGCCACCAGCAGAGAGCTTAGCGGTGAGCAGTTCTTC. It is translated as CATSRELSGEQFF.

This chain connects TRBV2 to TRBJ2-1; weak D call: TRBD1 (6 bases). Looked up from germline, CDR1 is SNHLY and CDR2 is FYNNEI. The V and J ends lost 8 bases and 2 bases respectively, with 16 bases between them. The CDR3 loop spans 15 amino acids. DNA of the CDR3: TGTGCCAGCTTTCCCACAGGGTTCCCCTACAATGAGCAGTTCTTC. Its translation is CASFPTGFPYNEQFF. The entire variable domain, with the rest obtained from reference TRBV2 and TRBJ2-1, is as follows: EPEVTQTPSHQVTQMGQEVILRCVPISNHLYFYWYRQILGQKVEFLVSFYNNEISEKSEIFDDQFSVERPDGSNFTLKIRSTKLEDSAMYFCASFPTGFPYNEQFFGPGTRLTVL.

This clone was counted once. This sequence joins TRBV4-1 and TRBJ2-1; D not resolved. The CDR3 runs to 11 residues. Trimming took off 6 bases at V and 5 bases at J, with 5 bases between the two ends. From germline, CDR1 is MGHRA and CDR2 YSYEKL. The CDR3, as DNA: TGCGCCAGCAGAAGGGACAATGAGCAGTTCTTC. Translated, it gives CASRRDNEQFF.

The chain couples TRBV19 to TRBJ1-5; maybe TRBD1 (5 bases). V shed 6 bases and J shed 3 bases, with 15 bases lying between them. This CDR3 is 15 amino acids long. The germline V gene has CDR1 LNHDA and CDR2 SQIVND (reference sequence). CDR3 residues: CASSRQREINQPQHF. In DNA form, the CDR3 reads TGTGCCAGTAGCCGACAGCGGGAGATCAATCAGCCCCAGCATTTT.